The 7 T cell receptor beta chains below were found in one sample sequenced in a study of blood T cell repertoires in COVID-19. Libraries were prepared by immunoSEQ multiplex PCR; TCRdb keeps only in-frame clonotypes and omits some of them. The data contain about 270,000 clones, over 80% of them singletons. The sample was PBMCs or T cells enriched from blood (not recorded which). These receptors came from a woman in her twenties or thirties with acute COVID-19.

V gene TRBV19 combines with J gene TRBJ1-2, with TRBD1 identical over 7 bases. With V trimmed by 3 bases and J by 5 bases, 21 bases remained unmatched. CDR3 size: 19 residues. Germline V gene lookup returns CDR1 LNHDA and CDR2 SQIVND (reference sequence). The CDR3 region is CASSISNILSGGRWYGYTF. CDR3 sequence (DNA): TGTGCCAGTAGTATTAGTAACATCCTTTCAGGGGGGCGCTGGTATGGCTACACCTTC.

The chain recombines TRBV19 with TRBJ2-1; 13 bases fit TRBD2. The CDR3 extends over 17 amino acids. V was pared by 9 bases and J by 5 bases, with 13 bases of the junction left unmatched. The V gene's germline CDR1 is LNHDA and CDR2 SQIVND (reference sequence). The CDR3 DNA is TGTGCCAGCAGGACACTCCCCGGACTAGCGGGAGACAATGAGCAGTTCTTC. Protein product: CASRTLPGLAGDNEQFF.

This sequence joins TRBV5-6 and TRBJ1-1; D remains unclear. Germline CDR1 reads SGHDT; CDR2 reads YYEEEE. Between the trimmed V and J ends, which lost 1 base and 2 bases, there was a span of 6 bases. CDR3 length equals 13 residues. CDR3 bases: TGTGCCAGCAGCTTGCGGGGAAACACTGAAGCTTTCTTT. It specifies CASSLRGNTEAFF. The full variable domain, its missing parts supplied by reference TRBV5-6 and TRBJ1-1, is DAGVTQSPTHLIKTRGQQVTLRCSPKSGHDTVSWYQQALGQGPQFIFQYYEEEERQRGNFPDRFSGHQFPNYSSELNVNALLLGDSALYLCASSLRGNTEAFFGQGTRLTVV.

The chain combines TRBV5-1 with TRBJ2-2; 9 nucleotides match TRBD2. V shed 0 bases and J 2 bases; nucleotides not matched to a gene: 5. This CDR3 comprises 17 residues. Germline lookup yields CDR1 SGHRS and CDR2 YFSETQ. The CDR3 loop is CASSLVAGGGNTGELFF. The CDR3 nucleotides are TGCGCCAGCAGCTTGGTGGCGGGAGGGGGCAACACCGGGGAGCTGTTTTTT.

The chain joins TRBV3-1 (or the pseudogene TRBV3-2) to TRBJ2-7; the D gene is possibly TRBD2 (6 bases). The CDR3 is 15 amino acids. Trimming pared 3 bases from V and 4 bases from J, leaving 16 bases between. CDR1 is LGHDT, CDR2 YNNKEL, per germline (reference sequence). CDR3 sequence reads: CASSQAPGLIYEQYF. The CDR3 DNA follows: TGTGCCAGCAGCCAGGCTCCGGGACTGATTTACGAGCAGTACTTC.

This CDR3 is CASSYSSYNSPLHF. DNA for the CDR3: TGTGCCAGCAGCTATAGCTCCTATAATTCACCCCTCCACTTT. V and J are TRBV27 and TRBJ1-6; D ambiguous. The CDR3 sequence is 14 residues long. With 6 bases removed from V and 0 bases from J, the gap between germline ends came to 6 bases. Germline V CDR1 and CDR2: MNHEY, SMNVEV (reference sequence).

This CDR3 is CASSPQGVGAFF. CDR3 nucleotide sequence: TGTGCCAGCAGCCCACAGGGGGTTGGTGCTTTCTTT. The chain carries TRBV28 and TRBJ1-1, with 8 bases fitting TRBD1. The CDR3 covers 12 residues. J lost 11 bases, V lost 6 bases, and 8 bases had no gene match. The germline gives CDR1 MDHEN, CDR2 SYDVKM.